The 10 T cell receptor beta chains in this list originate from one sample, sequenced in a study of blood T cell repertoires in COVID-19. Produced via immunoSEQ multiplex PCR; TCRdb's table is partial and in-frame only. The table lists some 68,000 clones, nearly 90% of them singletons. Sequenced material: peripheral blood. The origin of the receptors is a woman in her forties or fifties with COVID-19, enrolled during active disease.

The J gene is TRBJ2-7, the V gene TRBV6-5; tentative D call: TRBD1 (6 bases). The V gene lost 6 bases and the J gene lost 0 bases, with 12 bases spanning the gap. CDR3 length equals 14 residues. CDR1 is MNHEY, CDR2 SVGAGI, per germline. Here the CDR3 DNA reads TGTGCCAGCAGGGAGCCAGGGGCCTCCTACGAGCAGTACTTC. This codes for CASREPGASYEQYF.

The CDR3 loop reads CASSPPGLNYNEQFF. The CDR3 DNA reads as TGTGCCAGCAGCCCGCCGGGACTCAATTACAATGAGCAGTTCTTC. The chain recombines TRBV4-2 with TRBJ2-1, with a tentative D call TRBD2 (6 bases). The germline V gene encodes CDR1 LGHNA and CDR2 YNFKEQ. V lost 4 bases and J lost 4, with 14 bases in between. The CDR3 loop spans 15 amino acids.

The chain recombines TRBV27 with TRBJ2-3; weak D call: TRBD2 (6 bases). This CDR3 comprises 17 residues. V was pared by 8 bases and J by 4 bases, with 25 bases between. The V gene's germline CDR1 is MNHEY and CDR2 SMNVEV (reference sequence). CDR3 protein: CASRRVLGSGSPDTQYF. In DNA form, the CDR3 reads TGTGCCAGCCGGAGGGTCCTCGGGTCCGGGAGTCCAGATACGCAGTATTTT.

The gene calls are TRBV5-1 and TRBJ2-3; possible D gene TRBD2, 5 bases. The germline CDR1 and CDR2 sequences are SGHRS and YFSETQ. The CDR3 extends over 14 amino acids. The germline V and J ends were trimmed by 0 bases and 1 base, with 6 bases remaining between them. CDR3: CASSLGSGTDTQYF. CDR3 DNA sequence: TGCGCCAGCAGCTTGGGTAGCGGCACAGATACGCAGTATTTT.

The chain uses TRBV6-2 or TRBV6-3 and TRBJ1-2, with TRBD1 identical over 7 bases. The germline V gene encodes CDR1 MNHEY and CDR2 SVGEGT. There are 14 residues in the CDR3. V lost 0 bases, J lost 8 bases, and 6 bases stayed unmatched. CDR3 in DNA: TGTGCCAGCAGTTACTCGGTCGGGACAGAGGGCTACACCTTC. It is translated as CASSYSVGTEGYTF.

The chain couples TRBV6-2 or TRBV6-3 to TRBJ1-4; unclear D gene. The CDR3 extends over 19 amino acids. Germline CDR1 reads MNHEY; CDR2 reads SVGEGT. V shed 6 bases and J shed 6 bases, with 29 bases lying between them. The CDR3 bases are TGTGCCAGCAGCTCCAAGTTTATCCAGGTTCTCCGCCGAGATGAAAAACTGTTTTTT. It yields the protein CASSSKFIQVLRRDEKLFF.

This chain links TRBV10-3 with TRBJ2-5; TRBD2 matches at 8 bases. J gave up 1 base and V 5 bases, and 12 bases lay outside the gene matches. The germline V gene has CDR1 ENHRY and CDR2 SYGVKD. This CDR3 contains 17 residues. The CDR3 sequence: CAISLASGPTTQETQYF. CDR3 in DNA: TGTGCCATCAGTTTGGCTAGCGGGCCGACTACCCAAGAGACCCAGTACTTC.

V and J are TRBV6-1 and TRBJ2-6; 8 nucleotides agree with TRBD1. The V gene's germline CDR1 is MNHNS and CDR2 SASEGT. V was pared by 4 bases and J by 2 bases, with 7 bases of the junction left unmatched. The CDR3 length is 17 residues. CDR3 residues: CASSAFSGGAGANVLTF. The DNA of the CDR3 is TGTGCCAGCAGTGCATTTTCAGGGGGCGCTGGGGCCAACGTCCTGACTTTC.

The chain joins TRBV10-3 to TRBJ2-1; 10 bases map to TRBD2. Per the germline V gene, CDR1 is ENHRY and CDR2 is SYGVKD. V shed 2 bases, J shed 8 bases, and the junction held 6 bases outside the gene matches. There are 15 residues in the CDR3. The CDR3 reads CAISEETSGLDEQFF. The CDR3 DNA is TGTGCCATCAGTGAGGAGACTAGCGGGTTGGATGAGCAGTTCTTC.

The chain has TRBV11-3 and TRBJ2-7, with 9 bases matching TRBD2. The V gene's germline CDR1 is SGHNT and CDR2 YENEEA. J was trimmed by 12 bases and V by 4 bases; bases with no gene match: 7. This CDR3 has 12 amino acids. The CDR3 nucleotides are TGTGCCAGCAGCTCCCAGCGGGAGGTTCCGTACTTC. Its translation is CASSSQREVPYF.